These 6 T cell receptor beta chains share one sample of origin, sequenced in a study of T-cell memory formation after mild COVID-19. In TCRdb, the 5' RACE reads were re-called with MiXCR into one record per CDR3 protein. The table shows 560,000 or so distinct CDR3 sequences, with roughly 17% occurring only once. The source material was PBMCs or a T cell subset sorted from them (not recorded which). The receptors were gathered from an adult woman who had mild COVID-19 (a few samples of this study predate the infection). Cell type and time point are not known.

CDR3 amino acids: CASSLAWAGSYEQYF. The CDR3 bases are TGTGCCAGCAGCTTAGCTTGGGCAGGTAGTTACGAGCAGTACTTC. The chain carries TRBV7-2 and TRBJ2-7, with D unclear. The CDR3 runs 15 residues. Between the trimmed V and J ends, which lost 0 bases and 4 bases, there was a span of 13 bases. CDR1 is SGHTA, CDR2 FQGNSA, per germline.

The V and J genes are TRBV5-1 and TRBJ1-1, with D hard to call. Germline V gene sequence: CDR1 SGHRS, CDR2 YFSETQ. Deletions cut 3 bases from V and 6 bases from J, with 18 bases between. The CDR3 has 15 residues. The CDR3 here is CASSSTDWYDPEAFF. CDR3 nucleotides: TGCGCCAGCAGCTCGACCGATTGGTATGACCCTGAAGCTTTCTTT.

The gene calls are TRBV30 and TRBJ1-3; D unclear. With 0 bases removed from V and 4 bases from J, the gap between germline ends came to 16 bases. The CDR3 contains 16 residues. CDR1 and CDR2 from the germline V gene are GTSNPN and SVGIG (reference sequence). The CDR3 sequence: CAWSVRGRNLGNTIYF. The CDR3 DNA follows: TGTGCCTGGAGTGTTCGGGGTCGGAACCTCGGAAACACCATATATTTT. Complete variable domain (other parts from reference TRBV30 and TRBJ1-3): SQTIHQWPATLVQPVGSPLSLECTVEGTSNPNLYWYRQAAGRGLQLLFYSVGIGQISSEVPQNLSASRPQDRQFILSSKKLLLSDSGFYLCAWSVRGRNLGNTIYFGEGSWLTVV.

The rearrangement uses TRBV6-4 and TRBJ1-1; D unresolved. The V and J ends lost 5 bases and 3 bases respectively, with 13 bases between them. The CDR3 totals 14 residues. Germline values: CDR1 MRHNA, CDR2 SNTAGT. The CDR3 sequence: CASSKEGWDTEAFF. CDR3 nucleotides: TGTGCCAGCAGTAAGGAGGGTTGGGACACTGAAGCTTTCTTT.

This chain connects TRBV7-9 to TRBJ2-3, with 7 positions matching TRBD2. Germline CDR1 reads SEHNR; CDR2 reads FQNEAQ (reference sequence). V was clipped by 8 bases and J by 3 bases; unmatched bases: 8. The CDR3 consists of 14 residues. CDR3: CASGRAGRTDTQYF. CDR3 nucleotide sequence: TGTGCCAGCGGCCGAGCGGGGAGAACAGATACGCAGTATTTT.

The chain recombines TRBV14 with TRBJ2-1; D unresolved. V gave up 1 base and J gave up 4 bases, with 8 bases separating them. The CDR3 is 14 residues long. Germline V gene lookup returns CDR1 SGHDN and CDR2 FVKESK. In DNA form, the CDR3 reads TGTGCCAGCAGCCAAGTAGTGGGTTACAATGAGCAGTTCTTC. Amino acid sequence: CASSQVVGYNEQFF.